A selection of T cell receptor beta chains follows, all from one sample in a study of T cell responses to AZD1222 COVID-19 vaccine. Produced via immunoSEQ multiplex PCR; TCRdb's table is partial and in-frame only. The table includes about 100,000 clones, approximately 90% detected once. The sequenced sample was peripheral blood, obtained 28 days after the second AZD1222 dose. The receptors originated from an adult who received the AZD1222 COVID-19 vaccine. CDR3s include the opening cysteine and the closing phenylalanine or tryptophan. D genes are given only for firm matches. Some rows mark clone size as missing; the rest say once, few, many or name a class of expanded clone.

>TRBV29-1|TRBJ1-4|-|-
TGCAGCGTTCCGGGCCCTAATGAAAAACTGTTTTTT
CSVPGPNEKLFF
>TRBV10-2|TRBJ1-5|TRBD1|once
TGCGCCAGCAGTGAGCAAGGGGGCGTAGTCAATCAGCCCCAGCATTTT
CASSEQGGVVNQPQHF
>TRBV28|TRBJ2-1|-|-
TGTGCCAGCACCCACGGGGACCGGGGAATCTTC
CASTHGDRGIF
>TRBV28|TRBJ2-7|-|-
TGTGCCAGCAGTTGGGGGTACGAGCAGTACTTC
CASSWGYEQYF
>TRBV5-8|TRBJ2-2|TRBD1|once
TGTGCCAGCAGCGTTGGACAGGGGGCAATGGCCGGGGAGCTGTTTTTT
CASSVGQGAMAGELFF
>TRBV30|TRBJ1-1|-|once
TGTGCCTGGAGTGTACCGTTGGTTATGAACACTGAAGCTTTCTTT
CAWSVPLVMNTEAFF
>TRBV27|TRBJ2-5|-|-
TGTGCCAGCAGGGACAGACAAGAGACCCAGTACTTC
CASRDRQETQYF
>TRBV7-9|TRBJ2-7|-|-
TGTGCCAGCAGCTTGATAGGGCAGGGGAACTACGAGCAGTACTTC
CASSLIGQGNYEQYF
>TRBV5-8|TRBJ1-6|TRBD1|-
TGTGCCAGCAGCGAACAGGGGAGGAGCTCCTATAATTCACCCCTCCACTTT
CASSEQGRSSYNSPLHF
>TRBV27|TRBJ2-1|-|-
TGTGCCAGCAGTCCCGGTGGCGGTCGCTACAATGAGCAGTTCTTC
CASSPGGGRYNEQFF
>TRBV5-1|TRBJ1-4|-|-
TGCGCCAGCAGCTTGGGGGGGCAAGCAACTAATGAAAAACTGTTTTTT
CASSLGGQATNEKLFF
>TRBV9|TRBJ1-6|-|-
TGTGCCAGCAGCGTAGACGTGGGGAATTCACCCCTCCACTTT
CASSVDVGNSPLHF
>TRBV28|TRBJ1-4|-|-
TGTGCCAGCAGATACCTAGACGGATCTAATGAAAAACTGTTTTTT
CASRYLDGSNEKLFF
>TRBV15|TRBJ1-5|-|-
TGTGCCACCAGCAGAGACGGTCGGGGGCGGACTTATAGCAATCAGCCCCAGCATTTT
CATSRDGRGRTYSNQPQHF
>TRBV11-2|TRBJ2-7|-|once
TGTGCCAGCAGCTTAGCCGATCGGTACGAGCAGTACTTC
CASSLADRYEQYF
>TRBV24-1|TRBJ2-2|-|-
TGTGCCACCAGTGGCCGAGGACTACAAAACACCGGGGAGCTGTTTTTT
CATSGRGLQNTGELFF
>TRBV7-2|TRBJ2-3|-|-
TGTGCCAGCAGCTTAGCAGATACGCAGTATTTT
CASSLADTQYF
>TRBV5-1|TRBJ1-4|-|few
TGCGCCAGCAGATCTGCGGGGGCAACTAATGAAAAACTGTTTTTT
CASRSAGATNEKLFF
>TRBV7-3|TRBJ2-3|-|once
TGTGCCAGCAGCCCGGCCGTCAAGGATACGCAGTATTTT
CASSPAVKDTQYF
>TRBV5-1|TRBJ1-2|TRBD1|few
TGCGCCAGCAGCCAGCCGGGACAGGGAGGCTACACCTTC
CASSQPGQGGYTF
>TRBV9|TRBJ2-1|-|once
TGTGCCAGCAGCTATCGAACTAGAGGCAATGAGCAGTTCTTC
CASSYRTRGNEQFF
>TRBV5-1|TRBJ2-2|TRBD2|-
TGCGCCAGCAGCTCTGTGACTAGCGGGAGTAGTACCGGGGAGCTGTTTTTT
CASSSVTSGSSTGELFF
>TRBV27|TRBJ2-7|TRBD2|-
TGTGCCAGCAGGACTAGCGGGATAGAAAGAGAGCAGTACTTC
CASRTSGIEREQYF
>TRBV15|TRBJ1-1|-|-
TGTGCCACCAGCAACGGGGTGGACACTGAAGCTTTCTTT
CATSNGVDTEAFF
>TRBV27|TRBJ1-2|-|-
TGTGCCAGCAGTTTAAGTGGCCACTCGGGGGGCTACACCTTC
CASSLSGHSGGYTF
>TRBV13|TRBJ1-1|-|-
TGTGCCAGCAGCTTTGGGGGCGGGACTGAAGCTTTCTTT
CASSFGGGTEAFF
>TRBV27|TRBJ1-6|TRBD1|few
TGTGCCAGCGGGGACAGGCGGGGCTCACCCCTCCACTTT
CASGDRRGSPLHF
>TRBV28|TRBJ1-5|TRBD1|-
TGTGCCAGCAGTCTCACAGGGGTCAATCAGCCCCAGCATTTT
CASSLTGVNQPQHF
>TRBV7-3|TRBJ2-2|-|-
TGTGCCAGCAGCTCCGTGGCAGTGGGGTCCGGGGAGCTGTTTTTT
CASSSVAVGSGELFF
>TRBV15|TRBJ2-7|TRBD1|-
TGTGCCACCAGCAGAGGCTCGACAGGGAACGAGCAGTACTTC
CATSRGSTGNEQYF
>TRBV28|TRBJ1-5|TRBD1|-
TGTGCCAGCCGCAGGACAGGACTCGATCAAAGCAATCAGCCCCAGCATTTT
CASRRTGLDQSNQPQHF
>TRBV19|TRBJ1-1|TRBD1|once
TGTGCCAGTAGTATCCTGGGACAGGGGAAGGGCACTGAAGCTTTCTTT
CASSILGQGKGTEAFF
>TRBV9|TRBJ1-2|-|-
TGTGCCAGCAGCTCCTCGGGGGGCGACTATGGCTACACCTTC
CASSSSGGDYGYTF
>TRBV5-1|TRBJ2-3|-|once
TGCGCCAGCAGCTTGCTTAGTGCCACAGATACGCAGTATTTT
CASSLLSATDTQYF
>TRBV12-3/TRBV12-4|TRBJ1-2|TRBD1|-
TGTGCCAGCATAATGACAGGGCTTAATGGCTACACCTTC
CASIMTGLNGYTF
>TRBV19|TRBJ2-5|TRBD2|-
TGTGCCAGTAGTAACGGAGCGGGAGGGGGTAGGACCCAGTACTTC
CASSNGAGGGRTQYF
>TRBV18|TRBJ1-2|TRBD1|-
TGTGCCAGCTCACCCGGGACAGCCTACGGGAGCGGCTACACCTTC
CASSPGTAYGSGYTF
>TRBV6-2/TRBV6-3|TRBJ2-6|-|-
TGTGCCAGCAGTTACTCGCTGGTGGGGGCGTGGGCCAACGTCCTGACTTTC
CASSYSLVGAWANVLTF
>TRBV29-1|TRBJ1-5|-|-
TGCAGCGTTGGGGAACAGCCCCAGCATTTT
CSVGEQPQHF